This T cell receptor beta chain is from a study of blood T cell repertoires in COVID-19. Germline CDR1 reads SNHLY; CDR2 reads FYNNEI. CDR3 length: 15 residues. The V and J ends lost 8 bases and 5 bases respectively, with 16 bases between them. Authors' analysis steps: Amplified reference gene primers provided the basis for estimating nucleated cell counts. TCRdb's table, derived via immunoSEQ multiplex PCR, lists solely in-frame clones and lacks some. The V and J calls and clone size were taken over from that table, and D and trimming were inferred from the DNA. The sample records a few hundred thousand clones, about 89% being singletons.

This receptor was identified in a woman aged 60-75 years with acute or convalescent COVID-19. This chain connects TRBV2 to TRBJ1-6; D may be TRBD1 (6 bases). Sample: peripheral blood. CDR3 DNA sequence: TGTGCCAGCTGTGTAGGGCAGGGGAATAATTCACCCCTCCACTTT. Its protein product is CASCVGQGNNSPLHF.